These T cell receptor beta chains were read from a single sample in a study of CD8+ T cells in alopecia areata. Repertoires were generated with immunoSEQ multiplex PCR, while TCRdb's copy carries only in-frame clones and drops some. In the table there are 150,000 or so clones, about three fifths of which are singletons. Sequenced material: CD4+ T cells sorted from blood, taken at week 4, from a patient treated with tofacitinib. The receptors originated from a human donor with alopecia areata. Both conserved end residues are part of each CDR3. D genes are given only for firm matches. Clone size, where shown, is once, few, many, or a class for clones that have expanded.

J gene: TRBJ2-7
D gene: NA
clone size: NA
V gene: TRBV30
CDR3 DNA: TGTGCCTGGAGCGGACTTTCCAGCTCCTACGAGCAGTACTTC
CDR3 protein: CAWSGLSSSYEQYF

J gene: TRBJ1-1
D gene: NA
clone size: once
V gene: TRBV30
CDR3 DNA: TGTGCCTGGAATGGGTACACTGAAGCTTTCTTT
CDR3 protein: CAWNGYTEAFF

J gene: TRBJ2-2
D gene: NA
clone size: NA
V gene: TRBV11-2
CDR3 DNA: TGTGCCAGCAGCACCGGGACAAGAGACACCGGGGAGCTGTTTTTT
CDR3 protein: CASSTGTRDTGELFF

J gene: TRBJ2-1
D gene: NA
clone size: once
V gene: TRBV7-3
CDR3 DNA: TGTGCCAGCAGCCTAGAGGGGAGCTCCTACAATGAGCAGTTCTTC
CDR3 protein: CASSLEGSSYNEQFF

J gene: TRBJ1-1
D gene: NA
clone size: NA
V gene: TRBV20-1
CDR3 DNA: TGCTCAGCAGGGAGGAACACTGAAGCTTTCTTT
CDR3 protein: CSAGRNTEAFF

J gene: TRBJ1-6
D gene: TRBD1
clone size: NA
V gene: TRBV5-1
CDR3 DNA: TGCGCCAGCAGCTTGGATGGGACAGGGGGCCCTAATTCACCCCTCCACTTT
CDR3 protein: CASSLDGTGGPNSPLHF

J gene: TRBJ2-5
D gene: NA
clone size: NA
V gene: TRBV5-1
CDR3 DNA: TGCGCCAGCAGCTTGATTGGTAAAGAGACCCAGTACTTC
CDR3 protein: CASSLIGKETQYF

J gene: TRBJ1-2
D gene: NA
clone size: few
V gene: TRBV5-4
CDR3 DNA: TGTGCCAGCAGCTTGGGTCAGCGAGGCTACACCTTC
CDR3 protein: CASSLGQRGYTF

J gene: TRBJ2-7
D gene: NA
clone size: few
V gene: TRBV7-2
CDR3 DNA: TGTGCCAGCCGCCTACCCCCCCTGGAGCAGTACTTC
CDR3 protein: CASRLPPLEQYF

J gene: TRBJ1-2
D gene: NA
clone size: NA
V gene: TRBV7-2
CDR3 DNA: TGTGCCAGCAGCTTTGGCAGGGTCGGGTATGGCTACACCTTC
CDR3 protein: CASSFGRVGYGYTF

J gene: TRBJ2-4
D gene: NA
clone size: few
V gene: TRBV7-8
CDR3 DNA: TGTGCCAGCAGCTCCCTGGGCAACATTCAGTACTTC
CDR3 protein: CASSSLGNIQYF

J gene: TRBJ2-3
D gene: NA
clone size: NA
V gene: TRBV6-6
CDR3 DNA: TGTGCCAGCAGTGGGTATACGCAGTATTTT
CDR3 protein: CASSGYTQYF

J gene: TRBJ1-1
D gene: NA
clone size: once
V gene: TRBV15
CDR3 DNA: TGTGCCACCAGCGACGGGAACACTGAAGCTTTCTTT
CDR3 protein: CATSDGNTEAFF

J gene: TRBJ2-5
D gene: TRBD2
clone size: NA
V gene: TRBV29-1
CDR3 DNA: TGCAGCGACAAGGGGACTAGCGGGGGACAAGAGACCCAGTACTTC
CDR3 protein: CSDKGTSGGQETQYF

J gene: TRBJ2-1
D gene: NA
clone size: few
V gene: TRBV9
CDR3 DNA: TGTGCCAGCAGCGTAGAGGGGTTGGATGAGCAGTTCTTC
CDR3 protein: CASSVEGLDEQFF

J gene: TRBJ2-2
D gene: TRBD1
clone size: few
V gene: TRBV14
CDR3 DNA: TGTGCCAGCGGGACAGGGGTTAACACCGGGGAGCTGTTTTTT
CDR3 protein: CASGTGVNTGELFF

J gene: TRBJ2-5
D gene: NA
clone size: NA
V gene: TRBV7-9
CDR3 DNA: TGTGCCAGCAGTCCGCAAGGGGAGACCCAGTACTTC
CDR3 protein: CASSPQGETQYF

J gene: TRBJ1-1
D gene: NA
clone size: few
V gene: TRBV27
CDR3 DNA: TGTGCCAGCAGTCCCCAGCGGGGCCTGAACACTGAAGCTTTCTTT
CDR3 protein: CASSPQRGLNTEAFF

J gene: TRBJ1-2
D gene: TRBD1
clone size: NA
V gene: TRBV4-1
CDR3 DNA: TGCGCCAGCAGCTTGCAGGACAGGAATTATGGCTACACCTTC
CDR3 protein: CASSLQDRNYGYTF

J gene: TRBJ2-7
D gene: NA
clone size: NA
V gene: TRBV23-1
CDR3 DNA: TGCGCCAGCAGTCAAAGGAAACCGGGGCCGGGGTACGAGCAGTACTTC
CDR3 protein: CASSQRKPGPGYEQYF

J gene: TRBJ2-2
D gene: NA
clone size: NA
V gene: TRBV6-6
CDR3 DNA: TGTGCCAGCAGTTTTCGGACTATCACCGGGGAGCTGTTTTTT
CDR3 protein: CASSFRTITGELFF

J gene: TRBJ2-4
D gene: NA
clone size: once
V gene: TRBV30
CDR3 DNA: TGTGCCTGGAGTCGGTCGGGCGGTAGAGCCAAAAACATTCAGTACTTC
CDR3 protein: CAWSRSGGRAKNIQYF

J gene: TRBJ1-1
D gene: NA
clone size: NA
V gene: TRBV23-1
CDR3 DNA: TGCGCCAGCAGTCAAAGGGAGGCAGGGCACACTGAAGCTTTCTTT
CDR3 protein: CASSQREAGHTEAFF

J gene: TRBJ2-1
D gene: TRBD2
clone size: once
V gene: TRBV4-1
CDR3 DNA: TGCGCCAGCAGCCCGGGACTAGCGGGAGCTTACAATGAGCAGTTCTTC
CDR3 protein: CASSPGLAGAYNEQFF

J gene: TRBJ2-3
D gene: NA
clone size: few
V gene: TRBV30
CDR3 DNA: TGTGCCTGGGGCGGAGGGGCTACCCCTCGCACAGATACGCAGTATTTT
CDR3 protein: CAWGGGATPRTDTQYF

J gene: TRBJ2-5
D gene: NA
clone size: few
V gene: TRBV27
CDR3 DNA: TGTGCCAGTGCCCCTCTGACAGTTCAAGAGACCCAGTACTTC
CDR3 protein: CASAPLTVQETQYF

J gene: TRBJ2-6
D gene: NA
clone size: NA
V gene: TRBV29-1
CDR3 DNA: TGCAGCGTTGAGTTTGGGGCCAACGTCCTGACTTTC
CDR3 protein: CSVEFGANVLTF

J gene: TRBJ1-6
D gene: NA
clone size: NA
V gene: TRBV30
CDR3 DNA: TGTGCCTGGAGTGTCGTGGATTCACCCCTCCACTTT
CDR3 protein: CAWSVVDSPLHF

J gene: TRBJ2-5
D gene: NA
clone size: NA
V gene: TRBV5-6
CDR3 DNA: TGTGCCAGCAGTTCCGGGACTCTTCAGGAGACCCAGTACTTC
CDR3 protein: CASSSGTLQETQYF

J gene: TRBJ1-4
D gene: NA
clone size: NA
V gene: TRBV6-5
CDR3 DNA: TGTGCCAGCAGTTACTGGAGAGTAGGAGAAAAACTGTTTTTT
CDR3 protein: CASSYWRVGEKLFF

J gene: TRBJ1-1
D gene: NA
clone size: few
V gene: TRBV11-3
CDR3 DNA: TGTGCCAGCAGCTTATCCGGGGGGACTGAAGCTTTCTTT
CDR3 protein: CASSLSGGTEAFF

J gene: TRBJ1-2
D gene: NA
clone size: few
V gene: TRBV30
CDR3 DNA: TGTGCCTGGAAAACTCAAGGGTATGGCTACACCTTC
CDR3 protein: CAWKTQGYGYTF

J gene: TRBJ2-3
D gene: TRBD2
clone size: NA
V gene: TRBV25-1
CDR3 DNA: TGTGCCAGCAGTGATAGCGGGGGGGCAGATACGCAGTATTTT
CDR3 protein: CASSDSGGADTQYF

J gene: TRBJ1-5
D gene: NA
clone size: NA
V gene: TRBV2
CDR3 DNA: TGTGCCAGCACCGGAGATGGAGGGCGCAATCAGCCCCAGCATTTT
CDR3 protein: CASTGDGGRNQPQHF

J gene: TRBJ1-5
D gene: NA
clone size: NA
V gene: TRBV30
CDR3 DNA: TGTGCCTGGAGTGTTTCGGAGAATCAGCCCCAGCATTTT
CDR3 protein: CAWSVSENQPQHF

J gene: TRBJ2-7
D gene: NA
clone size: once
V gene: TRBV2
CDR3 DNA: TGTGCCAGCAGTCTCAGCCTTTACGAGCAGTACTTC
CDR3 protein: CASSLSLYEQYF

J gene: TRBJ1-5
D gene: NA
clone size: few
V gene: TRBV29-1
CDR3 DNA: TGCAGCGTTGGACAGGTCGGGCAGCCCCAGCATTTT
CDR3 protein: CSVGQVGQPQHF

J gene: TRBJ2-3
D gene: TRBD2
clone size: few
V gene: TRBV12-5
CDR3 DNA: TGTGCTAGTGGTTTGCCTCCTAGCGGGGCGCACACAGATACGCAGTATTTT
CDR3 protein: CASGLPPSGAHTDTQYF

J gene: TRBJ2-5
D gene: NA
clone size: few
V gene: TRBV5-4
CDR3 DNA: TGTGCCAGCAGCTTCCGAACAGGGAAAGAGACCCAGTACTTC
CDR3 protein: CASSFRTGKETQYF

J gene: TRBJ2-5
D gene: NA
clone size: NA
V gene: TRBV7-7
CDR3 DNA: TGTGCTAGCAGCCAAGGGGCGGGGCGAGAGACCCAGTACTTC
CDR3 protein: CASSQGAGRETQYF

J gene: TRBJ1-4
D gene: NA
clone size: NA
V gene: TRBV14
CDR3 DNA: TGTGCCAGCAGCCAAGGCCCAGGGGTTCTTGGGGAAAAACTGTTTTTT
CDR3 protein: CASSQGPGVLGEKLFF

J gene: TRBJ1-1
D gene: NA
clone size: NA
V gene: TRBV6-5
CDR3 DNA: TGTGCCAGCAGTACCTCTGGCGTCGCTGAAGCTTTCTTT
CDR3 protein: CASSTSGVAEAFF

J gene: TRBJ2-7
D gene: TRBD1
clone size: NA
V gene: TRBV5-1
CDR3 DNA: TGCGCCAGCAGCTTGGAACAGGGGAACGAGCAGTACTTC
CDR3 protein: CASSLEQGNEQYF

J gene: TRBJ1-1
D gene: NA
clone size: NA
V gene: TRBV18
CDR3 DNA: TGTGCCAGCTCACCTGGGCTCCGGAACACTGAAGCTTTCTTT
CDR3 protein: CASSPGLRNTEAFF

J gene: TRBJ2-5
D gene: NA
clone size: few
V gene: TRBV15
CDR3 DNA: TGTGCCACCAGCAGAGAGATGGGCAGACTAGGTCGGGAGACCCAGTACTTC
CDR3 protein: CATSREMGRLGRETQYF

J gene: TRBJ2-5
D gene: TRBD2
clone size: NA
V gene: TRBV19
CDR3 DNA: TGTGCCAGTATGGGCGGGGCTAGCGGCCAAGAGACCCAGTACTTC
CDR3 protein: CASMGGASGQETQYF

J gene: TRBJ2-3
D gene: TRBD2
clone size: NA
V gene: TRBV9
CDR3 DNA: TGTGCCAGCAGCGTCCAAGCGGGGGACGGGACAGATACGCAGTATTTT
CDR3 protein: CASSVQAGDGTDTQYF

J gene: TRBJ2-7
D gene: NA
clone size: NA
V gene: TRBV5-6
CDR3 DNA: TGTGCCAGCGGGACAAGCCCTCGGGTCGAGCAGTACTTC
CDR3 protein: CASGTSPRVEQYF

J gene: TRBJ2-2
D gene: NA
clone size: NA
V gene: TRBV20-1
CDR3 DNA: TGCAGTGCTAGAGAGGACGGGGAGCTGTTTTTT
CDR3 protein: CSAREDGELFF

J gene: TRBJ2-3
D gene: TRBD1
clone size: few
V gene: TRBV7-9
CDR3 DNA: TGTGCCAGCAAGACAGGGGCAGATACGCAGTATTTT
CDR3 protein: CASKTGADTQYF

J gene: TRBJ1-1
D gene: NA
clone size: NA
V gene: TRBV6-1
CDR3 DNA: TGTGCCAGCAGTGAAAGCCCCACAACGAACACTGAAGCTTTCTTT
CDR3 protein: CASSESPTTNTEAFF